Below are 7 T cell receptor beta chains sequenced from a single sample in a study of OX40 agonist ivuxolimab in advanced cancers. Sequencing was performed with immunoSEQ multiplex PCR; in TCRdb, only in-frame clones are kept and a portion is missing. The profile shows approximately 84,000 clones, roughly 86% of them singletons. The sample consisted of CD4+ or CD8+ T cells sorted from blood, taken in a trial of the OX40 agonist ivuxolimab. The receptors stem from an adult with an advanced solid tumor such as melanoma, head and neck, liver or kidney cancer.

V gene TRBV7-8 combines with J gene TRBJ2-7; no clear D gene. Germline V gene lookup returns CDR1 SGHVS and CDR2 FQNEAQ. This CDR3 has 13 residues. V was trimmed by 1 base and J by 5 bases, leaving 9 bases between them. The CDR3 here is CASSLGPVNEQYF. CDR3 nucleotide sequence: TGTGCCAGCAGCTTAGGTCCAGTGAACGAGCAGTACTTC.

The gene calls are TRBV6-5 and TRBJ1-6; D perhaps matches TRBD1 (6 bases). Trimming pared 6 bases from V and 8 bases from J, leaving 11 bases between. The CDR3 has 13 residues. Germline CDR1 and CDR2: MNHEY and SVGAGI. CDR3 DNA: TGTGCCAGCAGAAGGGGGTCAGATTCACCCCTCCACTTT. Protein product: CASRRGSDSPLHF.

V usage is TRBV6-5 and J usage is TRBJ1-6; D remains ambiguous. From germline, CDR1 is MNHEY and CDR2 SVGAGI. This CDR3 contains 16 residues. Deletions cut 0 bases from V and 3 bases from J, with 9 bases between. Here the CDR3 DNA reads TGTGCCAGCAGTTACTCGACAAGCGGCTATAATTCACCCCTCCACTTT. It codes for CASSYSTSGYNSPLHF.

CDR3 in amino acids: CASSIRDNANYGYTF. Here the CDR3 DNA reads TGTGCCAGCAGCATCCGGGACAATGCTAACTATGGCTACACCTTC. The rearrangement joins TRBV11-2 to TRBJ1-2; the D gene is possibly TRBD1 (6 bases). Germline CDR1 SGHAT, CDR2 FQNNGV. V lost 5 bases, J lost 0 bases, and 13 bases lay in between. The CDR3 is 15 amino acids.

The chain is built from TRBV5-5 and TRBJ2-3; 7 bases fit TRBD1. Trimming removed 5 bases from V and 2 bases from J; junction bases left unmatched: 5. Germline values: CDR1 SGHKS, CDR2 YYEKEE (reference sequence). The CDR3 runs to 14 residues. The chain's CDR3 is CASRPGQSTDTQYF. CDR3 bases: TGTGCCAGCAGGCCGGGACAGTCCACAGATACGCAGTATTTT. Full variable domain (remainder filled in from reference TRBV5-5 and TRBJ2-3): DAGVTQSPTHLIKTRGQQVTLRCSPISGHKSVSWYQQVLGQGPQFIFQYYEKEERGRGNFPDRFSARQFPNYSSELNVNALLLGDSALYLCASRPGQSTDTQYFGPGTRLTVL.

The rearrangement links TRBV6-1 to TRBJ2-7; D might be TRBD2 (5 bases). The germline V and J ends were trimmed by 2 bases and 3 bases, with 20 bases remaining between them. The CDR3 is made up of 17 amino acids. Germline V CDR1 and CDR2: MNHNS, SASEGT. The CDR3 DNA reads TGTGCCAGCAGTGAATCCTCAGGAGGATTAGCATTCTACGAGCAGTACTTC. Translated: CASSESSGGLAFYEQYF.

The chain recombines TRBV6-5 with TRBJ2-7, with D hard to call. Trimming stripped 6 bases from V and 1 base from J, with 10 bases between. Germline lookup yields CDR1 MNHEY and CDR2 SVGAGI. CDR3 length: 13 amino acids. Written as DNA, the CDR3 is TGTGCCAGCAGGGTAGACGGATCCTACGAGCAGTACTTC. This translates into CASRVDGSYEQYF.